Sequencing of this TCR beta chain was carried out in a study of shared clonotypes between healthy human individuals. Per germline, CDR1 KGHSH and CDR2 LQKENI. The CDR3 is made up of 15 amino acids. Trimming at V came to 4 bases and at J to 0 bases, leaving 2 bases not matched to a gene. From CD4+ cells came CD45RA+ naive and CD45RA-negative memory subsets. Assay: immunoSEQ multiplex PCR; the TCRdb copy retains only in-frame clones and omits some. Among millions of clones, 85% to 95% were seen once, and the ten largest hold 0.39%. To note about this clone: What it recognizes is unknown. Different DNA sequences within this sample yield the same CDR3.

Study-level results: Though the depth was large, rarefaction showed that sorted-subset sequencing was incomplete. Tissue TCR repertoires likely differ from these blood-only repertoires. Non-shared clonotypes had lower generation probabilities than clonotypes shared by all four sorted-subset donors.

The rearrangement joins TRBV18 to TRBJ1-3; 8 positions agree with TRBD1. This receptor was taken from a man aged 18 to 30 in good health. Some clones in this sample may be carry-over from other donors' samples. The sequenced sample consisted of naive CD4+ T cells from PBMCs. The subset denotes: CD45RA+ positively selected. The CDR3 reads CASSLGQGSGNTIYF. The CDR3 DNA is TGTGCCAGCTCACTCGGACAGGGCTCTGGAAACACCATATATTTT.